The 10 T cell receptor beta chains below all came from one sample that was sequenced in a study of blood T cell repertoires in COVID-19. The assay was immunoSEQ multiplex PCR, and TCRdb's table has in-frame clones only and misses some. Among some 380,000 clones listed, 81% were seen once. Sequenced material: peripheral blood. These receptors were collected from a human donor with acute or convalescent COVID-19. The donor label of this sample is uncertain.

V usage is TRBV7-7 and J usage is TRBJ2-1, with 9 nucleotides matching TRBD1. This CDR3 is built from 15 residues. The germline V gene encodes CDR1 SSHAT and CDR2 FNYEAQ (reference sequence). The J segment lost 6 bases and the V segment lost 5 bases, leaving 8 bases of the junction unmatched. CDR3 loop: CASSSGQGLGNEQFF. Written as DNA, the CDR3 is TGTGCCAGCAGCAGCGGACAGGGGTTAGGCAATGAGCAGTTCTTC.

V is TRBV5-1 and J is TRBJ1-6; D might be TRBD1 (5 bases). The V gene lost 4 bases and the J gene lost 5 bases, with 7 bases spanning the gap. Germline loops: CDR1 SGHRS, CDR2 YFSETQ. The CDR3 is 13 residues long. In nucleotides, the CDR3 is TGCGCCAGCAGCCTAGGGGATAATTCACCCCTCCACTTT. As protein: CASSLGDNSPLHF.

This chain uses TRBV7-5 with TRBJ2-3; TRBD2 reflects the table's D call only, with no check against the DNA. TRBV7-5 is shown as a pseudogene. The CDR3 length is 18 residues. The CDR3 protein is CVRSLRGGSGRSVDTQYF. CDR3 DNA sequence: TGTGTCAGAAGCTTAAGGGGGGGTAGCGGGAGGAGTGTAGATACGCAGTATTTT.

For the CDR3, the DNA is TGTGCCAGCAGCTTAGTGGGGAGAGTCGGCGGGGAGCTGTTTTTT. It is translated as CASSLVGRVGGELFF. J is TRBJ2-2 and V is TRBV11-2; maybe TRBD2 (5 bases). CDR1 and CDR2 (germline): SGHAT, FQNNGV. Trimming stripped 1 base from V and 7 bases from J, with 13 bases between. This CDR3 is built from 15 residues.

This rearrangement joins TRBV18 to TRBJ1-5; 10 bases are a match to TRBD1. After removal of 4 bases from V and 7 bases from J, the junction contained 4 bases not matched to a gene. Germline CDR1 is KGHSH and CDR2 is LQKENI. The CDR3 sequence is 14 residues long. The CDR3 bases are TGTGCCAGCTCACGACAGGGGGCTGGGCAGCCCCAGCATTTT. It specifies CASSRQGAGQPQHF. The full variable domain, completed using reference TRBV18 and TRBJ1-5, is NAGVMQNPRHLVRRRGQEARLRCSPMKGHSHVYWYRQLPEEGLKFMVYLQKENIIDESGMPKERFSAEFPKEGPSILRIQQVVRGDSAAYFCASSRQGAGQPQHFGDGTRLSIL.

The DNA of the CDR3 is TGCGCCAGCGCTCAACTAGGGACAGGGAACACTGAAGCTTTCTTT. It specifies CASAQLGTGNTEAFF. V usage is TRBV5-1 and J usage is TRBJ1-1, with TRBD1 matching over 8 bases. Germline-derived CDR1 and CDR2 are SGHRS and YFSETQ. J was trimmed by 1 base and V by 7 bases; bases with no gene match: 9. The CDR3 contains 15 residues.

CDR3 nucleotides: TGTGCCAGCAGCGATCGTTCCAAGTCCAGGGCTTTCTTT. Amino acid sequence: CASSDRSKSRAFF. V and J are TRBV12-3 or TRBV12-4 and TRBJ1-1; no clear D gene. This CDR3 has 13 residues. V lost 6 bases, J lost 11 bases, and 19 bases lay in between.

The CDR3 reads CSGWTSNYEQYF. Here the CDR3 DNA reads TGCAGCGGTTGGACTAGCAACTACGAGCAGTACTTC. The chain recombines TRBV29-1 with TRBJ2-7, with 8 bases matching TRBD2. CDR1 and CDR2 (germline): SQVTM, ANQGSEA. The V and J ends lost 7 bases and 3 bases, in that order; junction bases with no gene match: 5. The CDR3 totals 12 residues.

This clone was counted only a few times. As DNA, the CDR3 is TGTGCCAGCAGCTTGGCCGTCAATCGTGGAGGTGAGCAGTTCTTC. This gives the protein CASSLAVNRGGEQFF. The rearrangement uses TRBV5-5 and TRBJ2-1, with a tentative D call TRBD2 (5 bases). This CDR3 region has 15 residues. CDR1 SGHKS and CDR2 YYEKEE come from the germline V gene (reference sequence). Trimming took off 0 bases at V and 9 bases at J, with 16 bases between the two ends.

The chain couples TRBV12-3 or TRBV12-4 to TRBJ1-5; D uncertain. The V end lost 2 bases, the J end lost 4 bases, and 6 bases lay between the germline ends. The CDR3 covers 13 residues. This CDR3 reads CASSLSQNQPQHF. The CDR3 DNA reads TGTGCCAGCAGTTTAAGTCAGAATCAGCCCCAGCATTTT.